What follows is one T cell receptor beta chain and its context. The antigen is not known. The data are from a study of Ad26.COV2.S vaccination and SARS-CoV-2 variants. Germline values: CDR1 SGDLS, CDR2 YYNGEE. Trimming removed 3 bases from V and 12 bases from J; junction bases left unmatched: 6. This CDR3 has 12 amino acids. Study findings and constraints: Recipients given vaccine exceeded placebo recipients in spike-specific TCR breadth.

The method was immunoSEQ multiplex PCR; TCRdb's version includes in-frame clones alone and lacks a portion of them. The profile shows roughly 380,000 clones, roughly 94% of them singletons. The receptor comes from a human donor who had recovered from COVID-19. The sample was peripheral blood, taken after recovery from COVID-19. V usage is TRBV9 and J usage is TRBJ2-3, with 8 positions matching TRBD2. CDR3 in amino acids: CASSGGAGGQYF. In nucleotides, the CDR3 is TGTGCCAGCAGCGGGGGGGCGGGGGGCCAGTATTTT.